Following are 16 T cell receptor beta chains from one sample sequenced in a study of T cell repertoires in aging, cancer and after chemotherapy. Peripheral blood genomic DNA, not sorted cells or RNA, was the template. Rearranged V-D-J TRB sequences were amplified with a mixed TRB-A/B primer pool. TCRdb processed the multiplex PCR reads anew with MiXCR; each CDR3 protein has one entry. The sample contains over 9,500 distinct CDR3 sequences, approximately 33% of which appear only once. Material: blood. The receptors come from a human donor in good health.

There are a few counts of this clonotype. V is TRBV6-1 and J is TRBJ2-2; 9 bases are a match to TRBD2. CDR3 length equals 15 residues. V lost 3 bases to trimming and J lost 6 bases; unmatched junction nucleotides: 5. Germline V lookup: CDR1 MNHNS, CDR2 SASEGT. The CDR3 protein is CASSEGSGSAGELFF. CDR3 coding DNA: TGTGCCAGCAGTGAGGGTAGCGGGAGCGCCGGGGAGCTGTTTTTT.

In its sample, this clonotype was seen once. The CDR3 is CASSYNRAKGSTDTQYF. The CDR3 DNA sequence: TGTGCCAGCAGTTATAATCGCGCGAAGGGGAGCACAGATACGCAGTATTTT. This chain uses TRBV6-5 with TRBJ2-3, with D maybe TRBD1 (5 bases). The V gene lost 3 bases and the J gene lost 0 bases, with 16 bases spanning the gap. This CDR3 contains 17 residues. Per germline, CDR1 MNHEY and CDR2 SVGAGI.

This clonotype appeared a few times. J is TRBJ2-1 and V is TRBV6-5, with D perhaps TRBD2 (7 bases). This CDR3 region has 15 residues. Trimming took 6 bases from V and 7 from J, leaving 19 bases between them. The V gene's germline CDR1 is MNHEY and CDR2 SVGAGI. CDR3 coding DNA: TGTGCCAGCAGCCAGGCTAGGGGGGGCTCAAATGAGCAGTTCTTC. Protein sequence: CASSQARGGSNEQFF.

The chain combines TRBV24-1 with TRBJ2-2; no reliable D call. V gave up 3 bases and J gave up 7 bases, with 17 bases separating them. Germline lookup yields CDR1 KGHDR and CDR2 SFDVKD. This CDR3 has 16 amino acids. DNA for the CDR3: TGTGCCACCAGTGATCGGTCCGAAGGGCGAGGCGGGGAGCTGTTTTTT. Residues: CATSDRSEGRGGELFF.

This chain joins TRBV6-6 and TRBJ1-1; a possible D gene is TRBD1 (6 bases). V lost 2 bases and J lost 2, with 15 bases in between. The CDR3 has 16 residues. Germline CDR1 is MNHNY and CDR2 is SVGAGI (reference sequence). CDR3 DNA: TGTGCCAGCAGTTACCGTGGAGGGGGGGGCAACACTGAAGCTTTCTTT. It translates to CASSYRGGGGNTEAFF.

The chain is built from TRBV30 and TRBJ2-1; no clear D gene. The CDR3 has 13 amino acids. Trimming took 0 bases from V and 3 from J, leaving 6 bases between them. CDR1 and CDR2 from the germline V gene are GTSNPN and SVGIG (reference sequence). CDR3 residues: CAWSVRIYNEQFF. The CDR3 bases are TGTGCCTGGAGTGTACGGATCTACAATGAGCAGTTCTTC.

V is TRBV30 and J is TRBJ1-3; 12 positions agree with TRBD1. Unmatched junction bases numbered 4, after V lost 3 bases and J lost 4 bases. The CDR3 runs 15 residues. The germline CDR1 and CDR2 sequences are GTSNPN and SVGIG (reference sequence). This CDR3 reads CAWRRDRGLGNTIYF. The CDR3 nucleotides are TGTGCCTGGAGACGGGACAGGGGGCTCGGAAACACCATATATTTT.

The gene calls are TRBV6-5 and TRBJ2-3; 7 nucleotides agree with TRBD2. Germline V gene lookup returns CDR1 MNHEY and CDR2 SVGAGI. The V gene end was trimmed by 6 bases and the J gene end by 5 bases; junction bases not matched to a gene: 8. This CDR3 has 14 residues. CDR3 amino acids: CASSPRDYKDTQYF. The CDR3 region has the DNA TGTGCCAGCAGCCCCCGGGACTATAAAGATACGCAGTATTTT.

The chain couples TRBV20-1 to TRBJ2-5; perhaps TRBD1 as D (5 bases). The V and J ends lost 0 bases and 5 bases respectively, with 13 bases between them. Germline loops: CDR1 DFQATT, CDR2 SNEGSKA (reference sequence). CDR3 size: 14 residues. CDR3 residues: CSARDREKGETQYF. DNA for the CDR3: TGCAGTGCTAGAGATCGAGAGAAGGGGGAGACCCAGTACTTC.

V gene TRBV6-5 combines with J gene TRBJ1-1; 7 bases fit TRBD1. CDR1 is MNHEY, CDR2 SVGAGI, per germline. The CDR3 has 14 amino acids. The trim removed 6 bases at V and 5 bases at J, leaving 9 bases unmatched. The CDR3 coding sequence is TGTGCCAGCAGCCACGTTCCAGGGGGGACTGAAGCTTTCTTT. Protein: CASSHVPGGTEAFF.

There are a few counts of this clonotype. The chain couples TRBV7-2 to TRBJ2-4, with TRBD2 matching 12 bases. CDR3 size: 19 residues. V was pared by 5 bases and J by 0 bases, with 11 bases of the junction left unmatched. The germline gives CDR1 SGHTA, CDR2 FQGNSA. Written as DNA, the CDR3 is TGTGCCAGCAGCACAACGGGACTAGCGGGCGCCCTAGCCAAAAACATTCAGTACTTC. Amino acid sequence: CASSTTGLAGALAKNIQYF.

The table lists this clonotype with a few counts. The rearrangement links TRBV24-1 to TRBJ2-1, with D perhaps TRBD2 (6 bases). Germline CDR1 is KGHDR and CDR2 is SFDVKD. V lost 4 bases, J lost 2 bases, and 14 bases lay in between. The CDR3 loop spans 16 amino acids. The CDR3 reads CATSDVSSGPYNEQFF. The CDR3 region has the DNA TGTGCCACCAGTGACGTGTCCAGCGGGCCCTACAATGAGCAGTTCTTC.

With regard to this clonotype: The germline gene is not matched at one end of the junction; a read error may be the cause. V gene TRBV11-3 combines with J gene TRBJ2-5; 13 bases align to TRBD2. The length of the CDR3 is 20 residues. Germline V gives CDR1 SGHNT, CDR2 YENEEA. The CDR3 spells CASSLGWGTSGDKDWETKYF. The CDR3 DNA sequence: TGTGCCAGCAGCTTAGGGTGGGGGACTAGCGGGGATAAAGATTGGGAGACCAAGTACTTC. The full variable domain, with the rest looked up from reference TRBV11-3 and TRBJ2-5, is EAGVVQSPRYKIIEKKQPVAFWCNPISGHNTLYWYLQNLGQGPELLIRYENEEAVDDSQLPKDRFSAERLKGVDSTLKIQPAELGDSAVYLCASSLGWGTSGDKDWETKYFGPGTRLLVL.

This clonotype was seen a few times. This chain uses TRBV6-4 with TRBJ2-7; D is possibly TRBD1 or TRBD2 (6 bases each). The CDR3 has 12 amino acids. V was cut by 7 bases and J by 3 bases, with 10 bases left in between. Germline loops: CDR1 MRHNA, CDR2 SNTAGT. CDR3 region: CASNKGGYEQYF. CDR3 in DNA: TGTGCCAGCAACAAGGGGGGCTACGAGCAGTACTTC.

This clonotype has more than one count but fewer than ten. The chain joins TRBV30 to TRBJ1-1; weak D call: TRBD1 (6 bases). With 0 bases removed from V and 3 bases from J, the gap between germline ends came to 11 bases. There are 14 residues in the CDR3. Looked up from germline, CDR1 is GTSNPN and CDR2 is SVGIG (reference sequence). CDR3 nucleotides: TGTGCCTGGAGTGTGGGGGCGGGGTACACTGAAGCTTTCTTT. Translation: CAWSVGAGYTEAFF.

This clonotype was seen a handful of times. V and J are TRBV5-4 and TRBJ2-5, with 9 bases aligning to TRBD2. Per the germline V gene, CDR1 is SGHNT and CDR2 is YYREEE (reference sequence). The CDR3 spans 16 residues. The V segment lost 0 bases and the J segment 4 bases; nucleotides outside the gene matches: 7. CDR3 sequence reads: CASSLAGGRAGETQYF. CDR3 sequence (DNA): TGTGCCAGCAGCTTGGCCGGCGGGAGGGCGGGAGAGACCCAGTACTTC.